Below, 15 T cell receptor beta chains from the same sample are listed, as sequenced in a study of T cell repertoires in cytomegalovirus infection. One entry per CDR3 protein results from TCRdb running MiXCR on the reads. Of fewer than 650,000 distinct CDR3 sequences detected, roughly 43% appear once; the ten largest clones hold about half. No cognate antigen is known for these TCRs. Sequencing was performed on cultured PBMCs, taken from culture after CMV antigen stimulation. These receptors were obtained from a human donor in good health (CMV status not recorded). Some clones in this sample may be carry-over from other donors' samples.

The V gene is TRBV4-1, the J gene TRBJ2-5, with 9 bases lining up with TRBD2. CDR1 and CDR2 from the germline V gene are MGHRA and YSYEKL. V lost 0 bases to trimming and J lost 5 bases; unmatched junction nucleotides: 7. CDR3 size: 16 residues. The CDR3 nucleotides are TGCGCCAGCAGCCAAGATCCAGGCGGGGGGGCTGAGACCCAGTACTTC. It is translated as CASSQDPGGGAETQYF.

A few counts support this clonotype. The genes are TRBV19 and TRBJ2-1; D is tentatively TRBD1 or TRBD2 (5 bases each). Germline CDR1 LNHDA, CDR2 SQIVND (reference sequence). The CDR3 covers 15 residues. V was cut by 3 bases and J by 10 bases, with 19 bases left in between. Here the CDR3 DNA reads TGTGCCAGTAGTATTGAGGGACCAAGCATGTGGGAGCAGTTCTTC. Protein product: CASSIEGPSMWEQFF.

The sample holds a few counts of this clonotype. The chain employs TRBV2 and TRBJ2-1, with a tentative D call TRBD2 (5 bases). The CDR3 totals 13 residues. Trimming pared 4 bases from V and 6 bases from J, leaving 10 bases between. Per the germline V gene, CDR1 is SNHLY and CDR2 is FYNNEI. The DNA of the CDR3 is TGTGCCAGCAGTGTGGGAGCGCTCAATGAGCAGTTCTTC. It yields the protein CASSVGALNEQFF.

In its sample, this clonotype was seen many times. The chain joins TRBV7-2 to TRBJ1-3; no clear D gene. V shed 5 bases and J shed 2 bases, with 13 bases lying between them. Germline V gene data show CDR1 as SGHTA and CDR2 as FQGNSA. The CDR3 runs 15 residues. CDR3 nucleotide sequence: TGTGCCAGCAGCATAGTCCCGTTCCCTGGAAACACCATATATTTT. Its protein product is CASSIVPFPGNTIYF. Together with reference TRBV7-2 and TRBJ1-3, the CDR3 gives the full variable domain: GAGVSQSPSNKVTEKGKDVELRCDPISGHTALYWYRQSLGQGLEFLIYFQGNSAPDKSGLPSDRFSAERTGGSVSTLTIQRTQQEDSAVYLCASSIVPFPGNTIYFGEGSWLTVV.

A few counts support this clonotype. V and J are TRBV7-9 and TRBJ2-2, with D unclear. V was shortened by 6 bases and J by 4 bases, with 9 bases between the two germline ends. The CDR3 contains 13 residues. Germline assignment: CDR1 SEHNR and CDR2 FQNEAQ (reference sequence). CDR3 sequence: CASSSGRTGELFF. As DNA, the CDR3 is TGTGCCAGCAGTTCCGGCCGCACCGGGGAGCTGTTTTTT.

The gene calls are TRBV11-2 and TRBJ2-1; the match to TRBD2 covers 9 bases. The ends lost 5 bases at V and 2 bases at J; junction bases unmatched: 1. The CDR3 has 14 amino acids. From germline, CDR1 is SGHAT and CDR2 FQNNGV. CDR3 region: CASSGLATYNEQFF. The CDR3 DNA follows: TGTGCCAGCAGCGGACTAGCGACCTACAATGAGCAGTTCTTC. Using reference TRBV11-2 and TRBJ2-1 for the parts outside the CDR3, the full variable domain is EAGVAQSPRYKIIEKRQSVAFWCNPISGHATLYWYQQILGQGPKLLIQFQNNGVVDDSQLPKDRFSAERLKGVDSTLKIQPAKLEDSAVYLCASSGLATYNEQFFGPGTRLTVL.

The V call is TRBV7-2, the J call TRBJ1-1; D gene ambiguous. The CDR3 length is 14 residues. Per the germline V gene, CDR1 is SGHTA and CDR2 is FQGNSA. V shed 4 bases and J shed 0 bases, with 9 bases lying between them. The CDR3 is CASSWGWLNTEAFF. The CDR3 region has the DNA TGTGCCAGCAGCTGGGGATGGTTGAACACTGAAGCTTTCTTT.

The chain carries TRBV7-4 and TRBJ2-7; TRBD1 aligns across 10 bases. Germline V gene data show CDR1 as SGHVT and CDR2 as SQSDAQ. The J segment lost 2 bases and the V segment lost 6 bases, leaving 7 bases of the junction unmatched. This CDR3 spans 15 amino acids. The CDR3 here is CASSFPGQGTYEQYF. The CDR3, as DNA: TGTGCCAGCAGTTTCCCGGGACAGGGGACCTACGAGCAGTACTTC.

This chain connects TRBV2 to TRBJ1-4; D possibly corresponds to TRBD1 (6 bases). Trimming shortened V by 5 bases and J by 5 bases, and 12 bases separated the two germline ends. Germline CDR1 and CDR2: SNHLY and FYNNEI. The CDR3 extends over 14 amino acids. The CDR3 reads CASSRQVLNEKLFF. DNA of the CDR3: TGTGCCAGCAGTCGACAGGTCCTAAATGAAAAACTGTTTTTT.

This chain connects TRBV7-9 to TRBJ1-4, with 8 bases aligning to TRBD1. Germline V gives CDR1 SEHNR, CDR2 FQNEAQ (reference sequence). The CDR3 spans 14 residues. J was trimmed by 7 bases and V by 3 bases; bases with no gene match: 4. The CDR3 region is CASSFNRGTEKLFF. The CDR3 nucleotides read TGTGCCAGCAGCTTCAACAGGGGGACTGAAAAACTGTTTTTT.

This clonotype was found a few times. The genes are TRBV7-8 and TRBJ2-7; 8 nucleotides align to TRBD2. The CDR3 runs to 15 residues. CDR1 is SGHVS, CDR2 FQNEAQ, per germline. V lost 1 base, J lost 6 bases, and 8 bases stayed unmatched. The CDR3 DNA is TGTGCCAGCAGCTTAGGTTCCAGCGGGGGACGCGAGCAGTACTTC. Translated: CASSLGSSGGREQYF.

The chain employs TRBV6-2 or TRBV6-3 and TRBJ2-1; 8 positions agree with TRBD2. This CDR3 has 13 residues. Germline assignment: CDR1 MNHEY and CDR2 SVGEGT. Losses at the gene ends were 6 bases for V and 8 bases for J; bases not matched to a gene: 6. CDR3: CASRGGGRHEQFF. The CDR3 DNA reads TGTGCCAGCAGGGGGGGCGGGAGGCATGAGCAGTTCTTC.

This clonotype was found a few times. This rearrangement joins TRBV7-6 to TRBJ2-1; 7 positions match TRBD2. Germline loops: CDR1 SGHVS, CDR2 FNYEAQ. This CDR3 spans 15 amino acids. Trimming removed 4 bases from V and 6 bases from J; junction bases left unmatched: 9. The CDR3 protein is CASSSLSGNLNEQFF. The DNA of the CDR3 is TGTGCCAGCAGCTCCCTGAGCGGGAATCTCAATGAGCAGTTCTTC.

This clonotype has just a few counts. The chain combines TRBV5-5 with TRBJ2-1; D call uncertain. Trimming removed 0 bases from V and 0 bases from J, with 7 bases in between. Germline CDR1 and CDR2: SGHKS and YYEKEE (reference sequence). The CDR3 runs 15 residues. This CDR3 reads CASSLDGDSYNEQFF. CDR3 bases: TGTGCCAGCAGCTTGGATGGAGACTCCTACAATGAGCAGTTCTTC. The full variable domain, completed using reference TRBV5-5 and TRBJ2-1, is DAGVTQSPTHLIKTRGQQVTLRCSPISGHKSVSWYQQVLGQGPQFIFQYYEKEERGRGNFPDRFSARQFPNYSSELNVNALLLGDSALYLCASSLDGDSYNEQFFGPGTRLTVL.

This clonotype was counted between two and nine times. The chain links TRBV7-2 to TRBJ2-3; 11 bases agree with TRBD2. The germline CDR1 and CDR2 sequences are SGHTA and FQGNSA. J was trimmed by 6 bases and V by 5 bases; bases with no gene match: 10. The CDR3 extends over 16 amino acids. CDR3 DNA: TGTGCCAGCAGCCCCAGACGACTAGCGGGAAGGGATACGCAGTATTTT. Protein product: CASSPRRLAGRDTQYF.